This T cell receptor (beta chain) was found in a study of blood T cell repertoires in COVID-19. In the study overall: Acute and convalescent COVID-19 samples came from the United States, Italy and Spain.

Repertoires were generated with immunoSEQ multiplex PCR, while TCRdb's copy carries only in-frame clones and drops some. This sample has 75,000 to 95,000 clones, with more than 70% found just once. CDR1 and CDR2 (germline): LNHDA, SQIVND (reference sequence). The CDR3 runs to 13 residues. V lost 4 bases, J lost 4 bases, and 10 bases lay in between. The chain carries TRBV19 and TRBJ2-5, with a possible D match to TRBD2 (6 bases). The receptor was derived from a woman aged 80 or over with acute or convalescent COVID-19. The sequencing sample was made of peripheral blood. The CDR3 DNA follows: TGTGCCAGTAGTACGGGGGACGGAGAGACCCAGTACTTC. Protein sequence: CASSTGDGETQYF.